This T cell receptor beta chain was found in a study of T cells in Graves' hyperthyroidism and ophthalmopathy. Study-level findings and limits: Blood shared most expanded thyroid clonotypes above 0.001.

Amplification of TCR beta CDR3 regions was performed using RNA transcripts as template. When the TCR CDR3 underwent first-round RT-PCR, the HTBI primer set was used. TCRdb itself ran the multiplex PCR reads through MiXCR, one entry per CDR3 protein. This sample has about 840,000 distinct CDR3 sequences, with 38% found just once. The patients, who ranged from 18 to 65 in age, presented with newly diagnosed hyperthyroidism lasting under 2 months. The germline V gene has CDR1 SQVTM and CDR2 ANQGSEA. The CDR3 is 12 residues long. Germline trimming cut 5 bases from V and 3 bases from J; bases unmatched to any gene: 3. Note on this clonotype: What it binds is not known.

Sequencing was done on a sample of blood. The rearrangement uses TRBV29-1 and TRBJ2-7; 8 positions match TRBD1. The receptor was derived from a man aged 18 to 29 with Graves' hyperthyroidism. As DNA, the CDR3 is TGCAGCGTTCGAACAGGGGGCTACGAGCAGTACTTC. It translates to CSVRTGGYEQYF.